Below, 21 T cell receptor beta chains from the same sample are listed, as sequenced in a study of cytomegalovirus exposure and HLA in healthy donors. Libraries were prepared by immunoSEQ multiplex PCR; TCRdb keeps only in-frame clonotypes and omits some of them. The sample records about 44,000 clones, roughly 93% being singletons. Material for sequencing was PBMCs. These receptors all come from a woman younger than 35 in good health and CMV-seronegative.

This sequence joins TRBV30 and TRBJ1-4; D is uncertain. V was clipped by 2 bases and J by 5 bases, with 12 bases between them. CDR1 is GTSNPN and CDR2 is SVGIG in the germline V gene (reference sequence). The CDR3 spans 14 residues. CDR3 in DNA: TGTGCCTGGAGTCTCGAAGGCGGGAATGAAAAACTGTTTTTT. It codes for CAWSLEGGNEKLFF.

This clone was seen a single time. This chain joins TRBV28 and TRBJ2-1; D perhaps matches TRBD2 (5 bases). CDR3 size: 14 residues. Trimming left V 3 bases short and J 10 bases short, with 16 bases between. CDR1 and CDR2 from the germline V gene are MDHEN and SYDVKM. The CDR3 DNA reads as TGTGCCAGCAGTTTTGGCGGGCCCCCCAGGGAGCAGTTCTTC. Translation gives CASSFGGPPREQFF.

CDR3 DNA: TGTGCCAGCAGGACAGACTCTGGCTACACCTTC. Its translation is CASRTDSGYTF. The chain links TRBV6-1 to TRBJ1-2, with TRBD1 as a possible D gene (5 bases). Trimming removed 6 bases from V and 7 bases from J, with 9 bases in between. The CDR3 spans 11 residues. Germline CDR1 reads MNHNS; CDR2 reads SASEGT.

The chain recombines TRBV13 with TRBJ2-3; D remains unclear. This CDR3 contains 14 residues. Germline loops: CDR1 PRHDT, CDR2 FYEKMQ (reference sequence). V dropped 2 bases and J dropped 10 bases, with 16 bases sitting between them. The CDR3 bases are TGTGCCAGCAGCTTATCCGAGGAAAACGCGCCGCAGTATTTT. This sequence encodes CASSLSEENAPQYF.

The chain joins TRBV6-4 to TRBJ2-3, with 7 bases aligning to TRBD1. Germline V CDR1 and CDR2: MRHNA, SNTAGT. Trimming removed 3 bases from V and 4 bases from J; junction bases left unmatched: 4. The CDR3 runs 14 residues. CDR3 nucleotides: TGTGCCAGCAGTGAGTTGCAGGGGGCAGATACGCAGTATTTT. It is translated as CASSELQGADTQYF.

The gene calls are TRBV9 and TRBJ2-7; possible D gene TRBD1, 6 bases. Trimming took off 0 bases at V and 2 bases at J, with 6 bases between the two ends. The germline V gene encodes CDR1 SGDLS and CDR2 YYNGEE. This CDR3 is built from 13 residues. This CDR3 reads CASSVEGAYEQYF. CDR3 sequence (DNA): TGTGCCAGCAGCGTAGAGGGGGCCTACGAGCAGTACTTC.

This sequence joins TRBV7-3 and TRBJ1-2; D not certain. V was pared by 2 bases and J by 7 bases, with 20 bases between. In germline, CDR1 is SGHTA, CDR2 FQGTGA. The CDR3 length is 16 residues. The CDR3 is CASSLDYGGGSGGYTF. DNA for the CDR3: TGTGCCAGCAGCTTAGATTATGGCGGAGGGTCCGGTGGCTACACCTTC. Looking up the rest from reference TRBV7-3 and TRBJ1-2 gives the full variable domain: GAGVSQTPSNKVTEKGKYVELRCDPISGHTALYWYRQSLGQGPEFLIYFQGTGAADDSGLPNDRFFAVRPEGSVSTLKIQRTERGDSAVYLCASSLDYGGGSGGYTFGSGTRLTVV.

This chain links TRBV9 with TRBJ2-3, with a weak D call TRBD2 (7 bases). There are 15 residues in the CDR3. Germline V gene lookup returns CDR1 SGDLS and CDR2 YYNGEE. The V end lost 3 bases, the J end lost 2 bases, and 13 bases lay between the germline ends. The CDR3 DNA follows: TGTGCCAGCAGCGAGAGGGGGGGCTTCACAGATACGCAGTATTTT. Protein: CASSERGGFTDTQYF. The full variable domain, completed using reference TRBV9 and TRBJ2-3, is DSGVTQTPKHLITATGQRVTLRCSPRSGDLSVYWYQQSLDQGLQFLIQYYNGEERAKGNILERFSAQQFPDLHSELNLSSLELGDSALYFCASSERGGFTDTQYFGPGTRLTVL.

This chain joins TRBV28 and TRBJ1-1; D possibly corresponds to TRBD1 (5 bases). Trimming pared 3 bases from V and 4 bases from J, leaving 12 bases between. The CDR3 consists of 14 residues. Germline assignment: CDR1 MDHEN and CDR2 SYDVKM. The CDR3 protein is CASSFPDRTTEAFF. DNA for the CDR3: TGTGCCAGCAGTTTCCCCGACAGAACCACTGAAGCTTTCTTT. Full variable domain (outside the CDR3, taken from reference TRBV28 and TRBJ1-1): DVKVTQSSRYLVKRTGEKVFLECVQDMDHENMFWYRQDPGLGLRLIYFSYDVKMKEKGDIPEGYSVSREKKERFSLILESASTNQTSMYLCASSFPDRTTEAFFGQGTRLTVV.

V is TRBV6-6 and J is TRBJ2-5; 13 positions agree with TRBD2. CDR1 is MNHNY and CDR2 is SVGAGI in the germline V gene (reference sequence). This CDR3 is 15 amino acids long. Germline trimming cut 6 bases from V and 4 bases from J; bases unmatched to any gene: 5. The CDR3 DNA reads TGTGCCAGCAGCCCGACTAGCGGGAGGAGAGAGACCCAGTACTTC. Translation gives CASSPTSGRRETQYF.

This rearrangement joins TRBV5-1 to TRBJ2-7, with D perhaps matching TRBD2 (5 bases). Germline values: CDR1 SGHRS, CDR2 YFSETQ. This CDR3 is built from 13 residues. Trimming left V 4 bases short and J 5 bases short, with 13 bases between. The chain's CDR3 is CASSPAGSNEQYF. CDR3 DNA sequence: TGCGCCAGCAGCCCGGCGGGTTCCAACGAGCAGTACTTC. Filled out from reference TRBV5-1 and TRBJ2-7, the complete variable domain reads KAGVTQTPRYLIKTRGQQVTLSCSPISGHRSVSWYQQTPGQGLQFLFEYFSETQRNKGNFPGRFSGRQFSNSRSEMNVSTLELGDSALYLCASSPAGSNEQYFGPGTRLTVT.

The chain has TRBV10-2 and TRBJ2-7; 10 bases match TRBD2. This CDR3 spans 15 amino acids. Germline CDR1 WSHSY, CDR2 SAAADI. The junction had 12 bases not matched to a gene; V was cut back by 7 bases and J by 6 bases. CDR3 DNA: TGCGCCAGCAATGATCGGGAGCGGGAGGGAGGCGAGCAGTACTTC. Residues: CASNDREREGGEQYF.

The rearrangement joins TRBV5-6 to TRBJ1-1; D not resolved. Germline V gene data show CDR1 as SGHDT and CDR2 as YYEEEE. Trimming took 5 bases from V and 6 from J, leaving 11 bases between them. The length of the CDR3 is 12 residues. Written as DNA, the CDR3 is TGTGCCAGCAGGGCCGGGAGTGCTGAAGCTTTCTTT. This codes for CASRAGSAEAFF.

The CDR3 protein is CASARGGLTDTQYF. CDR3 coding DNA: TGTGCCAGCGCTCGCGGTGGTTTGACAGATACGCAGTATTTT. V is TRBV28 and J is TRBJ2-3; D remains unclear. V was shortened by 8 bases and J by 3 bases, with 15 bases between the two germline ends. The germline CDR1 and CDR2 sequences are MDHEN and SYDVKM. This CDR3 contains 14 residues.

The CDR3 here is CASSQGLAGSTDTQYF. The CDR3 nucleotides are TGTGCCAGCAGCCAAGGACTAGCGGGGTCCACAGATACGCAGTATTTT. This chain joins TRBV4-2 and TRBJ2-3; 11 bases align to TRBD2. The trim removed 1 base at V and 2 bases at J, leaving 2 bases unmatched. This CDR3 is 16 amino acids long. Germline V gene sequence: CDR1 LGHNA, CDR2 YNFKEQ.

This chain joins TRBV6-5 and TRBJ2-1; a weak D match, TRBD1 (5 bases). Germline V gene sequence: CDR1 MNHEY, CDR2 SVGAGI. The CDR3 has 15 amino acids. Trimming took off 6 bases at V and 0 bases at J, with 12 bases between the two ends. CDR3 coding DNA: TGTGCCAGCAGCCTACTCAGGGTCTCCTACAATGAGCAGTTCTTC. Its translation is CASSLLRVSYNEQFF.

This chain joins TRBV5-6 and TRBJ2-5; 10 positions match TRBD1. The CDR3 runs 19 residues. The V and J ends lost 0 bases and 5 bases, in that order; junction bases with no gene match: 16. CDR1 and CDR2 from the germline V gene are SGHDT and YYEEEE. This CDR3 is CASSLGLGTGVGLSETQYF. The CDR3 region has the DNA TGTGCCAGCAGCTTGGGACTCGGGACAGGGGTGGGTTTATCGGAGACCCAGTACTTC.

This clone was seen just once. The V call is TRBV5-6, the J call TRBJ1-1; TRBD1 matches at 10 bases. Germline values: CDR1 SGHDT, CDR2 YYEEEE. The CDR3 sequence is 14 residues long. V lost 0 bases, J lost 5 bases, and 1 base stayed unmatched. CDR3 sequence: CASSLADRGTEAFF. As DNA, the CDR3 is TGTGCCAGCAGCTTGGCGGACAGGGGGACTGAAGCTTTCTTT.

This clone was picked up one time. The chain employs TRBV9 and TRBJ1-1; 7 nucleotides agree with TRBD1. V dropped 4 bases and J dropped 1; count of bases not matched to a gene: 7. The CDR3 runs 15 residues. The germline gives CDR1 SGDLS, CDR2 YYNGEE. CDR3 in amino acids: CASSPGGHKNTEAFF. CDR3 nucleotides: TGTGCCAGCAGCCCAGGGGGACACAAGAACACTGAAGCTTTCTTT.

The rearrangement joins TRBV10-3 to TRBJ2-7, with 8 bases identical to TRBD1. Germline CDR1 is ENHRY and CDR2 is SYGVKD. V lost 6 bases to trimming and J lost 2 bases; unmatched junction nucleotides: 6. The CDR3 extends over 14 amino acids. The CDR3 region is CAIRRQGIPYEQYF. CDR3 in DNA: TGTGCCATCAGGAGACAGGGGATACCCTACGAGCAGTACTTC.

This clone was seen a single time. This chain connects TRBV6-1 to TRBJ1-1, with D uncertain. Between the trimmed V and J ends, which lost 5 bases and 5 bases, there was a span of 15 bases. Germline V gene sequence: CDR1 MNHNS, CDR2 SASEGT. CDR3 length: 14 residues. The CDR3 is CASSTDAEGTEAFF. For the CDR3, the DNA is TGTGCCAGCAGTACTGACGCGGAGGGAACTGAAGCTTTCTTT.